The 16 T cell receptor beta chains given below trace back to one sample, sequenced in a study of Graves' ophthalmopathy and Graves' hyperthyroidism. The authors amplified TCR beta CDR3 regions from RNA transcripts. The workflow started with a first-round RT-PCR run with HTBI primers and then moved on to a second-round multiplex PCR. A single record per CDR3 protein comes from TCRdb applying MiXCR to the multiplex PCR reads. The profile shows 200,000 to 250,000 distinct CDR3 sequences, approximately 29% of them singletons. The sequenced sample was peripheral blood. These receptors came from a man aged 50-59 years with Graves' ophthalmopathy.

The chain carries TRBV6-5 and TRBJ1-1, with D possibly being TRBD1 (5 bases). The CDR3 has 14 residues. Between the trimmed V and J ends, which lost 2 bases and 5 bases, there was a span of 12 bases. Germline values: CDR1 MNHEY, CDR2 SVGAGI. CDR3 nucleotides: TGTGCCAGCAGTTACGTCCAGGGTGGGACTGAAGCTTTCTTT. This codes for CASSYVQGGTEAFF.

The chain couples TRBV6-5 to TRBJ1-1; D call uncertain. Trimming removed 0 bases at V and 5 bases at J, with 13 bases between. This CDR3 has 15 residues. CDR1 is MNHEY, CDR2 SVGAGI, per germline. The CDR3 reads CASSYSNTGRTEAFF. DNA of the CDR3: TGTGCCAGCAGTTACTCGAATACCGGGAGGACTGAAGCTTTCTTT.

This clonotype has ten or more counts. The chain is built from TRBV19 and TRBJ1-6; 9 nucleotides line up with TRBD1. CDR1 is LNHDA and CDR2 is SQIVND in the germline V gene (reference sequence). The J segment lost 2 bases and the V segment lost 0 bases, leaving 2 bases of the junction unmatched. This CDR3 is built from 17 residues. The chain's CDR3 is CASSIEWTGAYNSPLHF. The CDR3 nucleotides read TGTGCCAGTAGTATAGAATGGACAGGGGCCTATAATTCACCCCTCCACTTT. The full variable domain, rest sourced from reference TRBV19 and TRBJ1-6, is DGGITQSPKYLFRKEGQNVTLSCEQNLNHDAMYWYRQDPGQGLRLIYYSQIVNDFQKGDIAEGYSVSREKKESFPLTVTSAQKNPTAFYLCASSIEWTGAYNSPLHFGNGTRLTVT.

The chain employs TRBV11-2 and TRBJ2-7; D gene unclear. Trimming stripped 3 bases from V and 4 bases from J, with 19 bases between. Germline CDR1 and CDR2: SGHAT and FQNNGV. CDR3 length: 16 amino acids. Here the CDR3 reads CASSFSSGRPPYEQYF. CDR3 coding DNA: TGTGCCAGCAGCTTTTCGTCGGGTAGACCCCCTTACGAGCAGTACTTC.

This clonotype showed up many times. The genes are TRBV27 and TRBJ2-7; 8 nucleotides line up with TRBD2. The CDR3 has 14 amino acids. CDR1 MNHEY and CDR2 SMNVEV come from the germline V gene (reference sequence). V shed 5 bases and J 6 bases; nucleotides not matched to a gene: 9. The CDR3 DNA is TGTGCCAGCAGTACCGGGGGGGAGTCGGCCGAGCAGTACTTC. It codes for CASSTGGESAEQYF.

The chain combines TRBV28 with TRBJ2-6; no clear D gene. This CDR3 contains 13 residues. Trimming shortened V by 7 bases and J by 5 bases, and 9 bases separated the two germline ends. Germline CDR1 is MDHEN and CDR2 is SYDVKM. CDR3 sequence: CASIDSRANVLTF. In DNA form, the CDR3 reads TGTGCCAGCATAGACTCGCGGGCCAACGTCCTGACTTTC.

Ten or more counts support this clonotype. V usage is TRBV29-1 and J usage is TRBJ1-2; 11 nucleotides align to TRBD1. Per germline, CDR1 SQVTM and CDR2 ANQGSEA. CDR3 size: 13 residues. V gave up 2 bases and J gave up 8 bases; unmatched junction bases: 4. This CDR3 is CSVERDRGNGYTF. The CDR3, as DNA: TGCAGCGTTGAAAGGGACAGGGGGAACGGCTACACCTTC.

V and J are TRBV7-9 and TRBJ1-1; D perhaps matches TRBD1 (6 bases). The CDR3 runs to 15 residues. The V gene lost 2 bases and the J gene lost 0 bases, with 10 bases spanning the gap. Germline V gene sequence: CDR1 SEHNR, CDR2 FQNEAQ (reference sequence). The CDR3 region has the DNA TGTGCCAGCAGCTTACAGGGGATCATGAACACTGAAGCTTTCTTT. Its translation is CASSLQGIMNTEAFF.

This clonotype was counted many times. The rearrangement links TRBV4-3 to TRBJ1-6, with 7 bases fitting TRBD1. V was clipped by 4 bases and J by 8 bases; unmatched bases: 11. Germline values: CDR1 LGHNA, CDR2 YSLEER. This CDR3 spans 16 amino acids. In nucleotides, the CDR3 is TGCGCCAGCAGCCCCCGGGTAGACGGACAGGATTCACCCCTCCACTTT. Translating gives CASSPRVDGQDSPLHF.

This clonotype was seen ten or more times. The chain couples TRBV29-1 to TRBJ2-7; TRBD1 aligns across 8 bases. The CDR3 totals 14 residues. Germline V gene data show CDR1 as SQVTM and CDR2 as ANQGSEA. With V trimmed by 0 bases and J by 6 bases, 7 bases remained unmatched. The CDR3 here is CSVEDRGTGGEQYF. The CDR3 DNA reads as TGCAGCGTTGAAGATCGTGGCACAGGGGGCGAGCAGTACTTC.

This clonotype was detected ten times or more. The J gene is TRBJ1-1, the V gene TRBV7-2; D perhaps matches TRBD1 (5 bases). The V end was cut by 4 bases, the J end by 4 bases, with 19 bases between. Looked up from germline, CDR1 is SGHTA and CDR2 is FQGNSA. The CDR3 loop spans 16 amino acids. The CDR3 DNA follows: TGTGCCAGCAGCTACCGGAACAAGGGACGAACCACTGAAGCTTTCTTT. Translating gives CASSYRNKGRTTEAFF.

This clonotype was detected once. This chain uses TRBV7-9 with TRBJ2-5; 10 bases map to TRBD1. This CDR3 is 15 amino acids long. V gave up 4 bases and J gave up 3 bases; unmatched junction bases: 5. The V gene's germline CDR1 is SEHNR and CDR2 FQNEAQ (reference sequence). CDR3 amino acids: CASSSTGGAKETQYF. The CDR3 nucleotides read TGTGCCAGCAGCTCGACAGGGGGCGCAAAAGAGACCCAGTACTTC.

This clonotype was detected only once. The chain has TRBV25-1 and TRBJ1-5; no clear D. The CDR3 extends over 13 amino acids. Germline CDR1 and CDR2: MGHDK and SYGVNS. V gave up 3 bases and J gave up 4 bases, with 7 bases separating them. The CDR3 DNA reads TGTGCCAGCAGTGAGCACGGGAATCAGCCCCAGCATTTT. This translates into CASSEHGNQPQHF.

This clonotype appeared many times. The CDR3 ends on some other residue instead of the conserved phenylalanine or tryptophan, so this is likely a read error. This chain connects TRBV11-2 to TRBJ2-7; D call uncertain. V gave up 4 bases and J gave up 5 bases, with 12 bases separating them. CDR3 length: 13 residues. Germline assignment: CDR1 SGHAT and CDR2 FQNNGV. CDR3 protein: CASSWYAYDEQYL. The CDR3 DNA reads TGTGCCAGCAGCTGGTACGCGTACGACGAGCAGTACCTC.

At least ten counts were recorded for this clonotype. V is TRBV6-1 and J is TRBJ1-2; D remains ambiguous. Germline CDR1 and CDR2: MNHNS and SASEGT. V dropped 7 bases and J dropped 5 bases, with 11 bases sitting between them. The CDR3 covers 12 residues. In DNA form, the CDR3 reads TGTGCCAGCATTGATTCGGTATATGGCTACACCTTC. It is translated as CASIDSVYGYTF.

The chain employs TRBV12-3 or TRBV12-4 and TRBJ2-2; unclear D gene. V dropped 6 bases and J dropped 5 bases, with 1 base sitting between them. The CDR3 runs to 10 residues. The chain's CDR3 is CASRTGELFF. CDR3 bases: TGTGCCAGCAGGACCGGGGAGCTGTTTTTT.